Sequencing of this T cell receptor beta chain was carried out in a study of technical replicates of blood from four donors (dated by TCRdb to 2017 to 2019). The receptor library was made with the immunoSEQ multiplex PCR assay. TCRdb took over this immuneACCESS table, retaining in-frame rearrangements with V and J assigned. Such tables are incomplete; in checked studies, under half of the missing clones stem from an unresolved V gene, and the remainder is unexplained. This sample lists approximately 78,000 clones; less than 97% were detected once. In total, the top ten clones hold roughly 0.24% of the sample. V lost 3 bases and J lost 4 bases, and the count of bases not matched to a germline gene is 5. According to the germline V gene, CDR1 reads SGHAT and CDR2 reads FQNNGV. The CDR3, cysteine through phenylalanine, is 14 amino acids long. Only CDR3 DNA remains: 42 bases, in frame from the first base.

With regard to this clone: It has no known antigen specificity. Base qualities are not recorded, but no much larger clone differs from it by a single base.

The chain was built from TRBV11-2 and TRBJ1-1; TRBD1 matches 7 bases in the middle. The receptor was isolated from a human donor in good health. Sequenced sample: T cells isolated from PBMCs. The DNA is TGTGCCAGCAGCTTTCGACAGGGTCTCACTGAAGCTTTCTTT. The encoded protein is CASSFRQGLTEAFF.